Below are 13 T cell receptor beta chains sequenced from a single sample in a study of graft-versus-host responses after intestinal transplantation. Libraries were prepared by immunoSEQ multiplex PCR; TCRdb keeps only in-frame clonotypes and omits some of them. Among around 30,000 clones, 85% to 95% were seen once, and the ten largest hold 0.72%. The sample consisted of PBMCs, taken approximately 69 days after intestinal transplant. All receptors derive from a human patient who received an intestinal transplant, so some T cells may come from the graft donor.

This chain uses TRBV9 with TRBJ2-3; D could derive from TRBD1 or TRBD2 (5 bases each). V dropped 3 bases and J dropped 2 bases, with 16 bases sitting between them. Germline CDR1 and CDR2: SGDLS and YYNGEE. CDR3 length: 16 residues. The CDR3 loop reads CASSDSRDAVTDTQYF. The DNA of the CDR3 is TGTGCCAGCAGCGATAGTAGGGACGCCGTCACAGATACGCAGTATTTT. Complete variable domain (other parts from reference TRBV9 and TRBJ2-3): DSGVTQTPKHLITATGQRVTLRCSPRSGDLSVYWYQQSLDQGLQFLIQYYNGEERAKGNILERFSAQQFPDLHSELNLSSLELGDSALYFCASSDSRDAVTDTQYFGPGTRLTVL.

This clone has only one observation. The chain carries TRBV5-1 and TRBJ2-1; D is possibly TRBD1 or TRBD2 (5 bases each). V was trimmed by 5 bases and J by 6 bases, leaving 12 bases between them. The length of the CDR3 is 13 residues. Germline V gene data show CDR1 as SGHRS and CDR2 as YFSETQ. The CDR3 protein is CASSSIGGNEQFF. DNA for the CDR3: TGCGCCAGCAGTTCGATTGGGGGCAATGAGCAGTTCTTC.

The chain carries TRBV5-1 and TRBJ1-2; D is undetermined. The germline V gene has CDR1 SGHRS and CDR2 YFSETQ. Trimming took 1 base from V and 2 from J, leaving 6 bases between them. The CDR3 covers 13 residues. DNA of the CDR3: TGCGCCAGCAGCTTGTGGATAAACTATGGCTACACCTTC. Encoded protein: CASSLWINYGYTF. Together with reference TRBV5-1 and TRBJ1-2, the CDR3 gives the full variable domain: KAGVTQTPRYLIKTRGQQVTLSCSPISGHRSVSWYQQTPGQGLQFLFEYFSETQRNKGNFPGRFSGRQFSNSRSEMNVSTLELGDSALYLCASSLWINYGYTFGSGTRLTVV.

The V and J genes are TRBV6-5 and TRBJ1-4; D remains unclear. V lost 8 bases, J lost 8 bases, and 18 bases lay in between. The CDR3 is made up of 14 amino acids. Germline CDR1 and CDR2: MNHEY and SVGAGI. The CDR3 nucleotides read TGTGCCAGCTCCCGTACCCCCTTTCGGGAAAAACTGTTTTTT. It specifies CASSRTPFREKLFF.

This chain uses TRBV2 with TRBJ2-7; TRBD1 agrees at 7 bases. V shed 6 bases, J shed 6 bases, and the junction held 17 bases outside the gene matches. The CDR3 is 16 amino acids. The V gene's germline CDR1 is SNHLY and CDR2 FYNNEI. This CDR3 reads CASRQTEQGVHSEQYF. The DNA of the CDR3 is TGTGCCAGCAGACAAACGGAGCAGGGGGTACATAGCGAGCAGTACTTC.

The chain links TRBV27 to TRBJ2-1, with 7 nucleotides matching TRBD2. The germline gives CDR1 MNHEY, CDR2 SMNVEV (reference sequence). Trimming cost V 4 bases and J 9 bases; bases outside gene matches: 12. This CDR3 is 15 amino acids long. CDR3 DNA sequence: TGTGCCAGCAGTTCCGTCCTAGCGGCTCTAAGTGAGCAGTTCTTC. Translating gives CASSSVLAALSEQFF.

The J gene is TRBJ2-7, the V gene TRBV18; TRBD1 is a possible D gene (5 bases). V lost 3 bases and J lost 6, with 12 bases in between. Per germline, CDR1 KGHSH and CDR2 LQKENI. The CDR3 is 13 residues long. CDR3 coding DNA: TGTGCCAGCTCACCCTACAGGAAAGGCGAGCAGTACTTC. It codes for CASSPYRKGEQYF.

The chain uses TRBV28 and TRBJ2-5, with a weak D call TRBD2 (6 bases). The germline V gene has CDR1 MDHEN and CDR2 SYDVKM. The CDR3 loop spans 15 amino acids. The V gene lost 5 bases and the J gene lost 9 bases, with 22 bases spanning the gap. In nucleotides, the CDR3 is TGTGCCAGCAGTCTGGGACTTTCAGGATGGCTGGCCCAGTACTTC. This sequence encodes CASSLGLSGWLAQYF.

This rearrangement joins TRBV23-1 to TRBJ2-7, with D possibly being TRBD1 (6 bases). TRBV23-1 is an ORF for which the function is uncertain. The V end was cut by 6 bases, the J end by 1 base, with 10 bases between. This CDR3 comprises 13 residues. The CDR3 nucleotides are TGCGCCAGCAGCCTCGACAGGTCCTACGAGCAGTACTTC. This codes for CASSLDRSYEQYF.

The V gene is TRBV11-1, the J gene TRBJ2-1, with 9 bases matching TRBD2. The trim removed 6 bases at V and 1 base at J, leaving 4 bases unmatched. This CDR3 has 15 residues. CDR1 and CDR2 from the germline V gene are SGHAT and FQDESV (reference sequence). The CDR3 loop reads CASSYLAGSYNEQFF. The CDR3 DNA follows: TGTGCCAGCAGTTATCTAGCGGGATCCTACAATGAGCAGTTCTTC.

CDR3 nucleotide sequence: TGCGCCAGCAGCCCAGGGACGCAGGAGACTGAAGCTTTCTTT. It yields the protein CASSPGTQETEAFF. The chain employs TRBV5-1 and TRBJ1-1; D is possibly TRBD1 (5 bases). This CDR3 has 14 residues. V dropped 4 bases and J dropped 5 bases, with 15 bases sitting between them. The germline V gene encodes CDR1 SGHRS and CDR2 YFSETQ.

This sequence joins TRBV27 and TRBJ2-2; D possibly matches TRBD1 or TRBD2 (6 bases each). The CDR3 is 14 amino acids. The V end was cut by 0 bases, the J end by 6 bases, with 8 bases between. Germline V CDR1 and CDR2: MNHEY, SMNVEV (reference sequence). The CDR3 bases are TGTGCCAGCAGTTTATCGAGGGGGGCCGGGGAGCTGTTTTTT. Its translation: CASSLSRGAGELFF.

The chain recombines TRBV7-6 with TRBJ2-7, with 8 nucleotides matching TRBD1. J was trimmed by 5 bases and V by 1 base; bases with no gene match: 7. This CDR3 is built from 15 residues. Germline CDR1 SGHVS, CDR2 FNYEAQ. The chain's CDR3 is CASSLVDRGDDEQYF. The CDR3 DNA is TGTGCCAGCAGCTTAGTTGACAGGGGTGATGACGAGCAGTACTTC.